Below, 23 T cell receptor beta chains from the same sample are listed, as sequenced in a study of T-cell reconstitution after alpha-beta-depleted transplantation in children. Preparing the TCRbeta library involved the use of unique molecular identifiers. In TCRdb, the PCR reads were re-called with MiXCR into one record per CDR3 protein. This table has a few hundred thousand distinct CDR3 sequences, 10% to 15% appearing once. Here the sequenced sample was PBMCs, mostly from graft donor cells, taken 360 days after TCRalphabeta/CD19-depleted stem cell transplant. The receptor source for this set is a male patient between 10 and 17 years old who had a stem cell transplant for acute myeloid leukemia, so the T cells may come from the graft donor.

Turning to this clonotype: This may be a read error: a much more frequent sequence differs by one nucleotide. The chain links TRBV29-1 to TRBJ2-1; 8 nucleotides line up with TRBD2. V trimming: 7 bases; J trimming: 8 bases; junction bases outside the gene matches: 13. The CDR3 extends over 14 amino acids. Germline V gene data show CDR1 as SQVTM and CDR2 as ANQGSEA. Written as DNA, the CDR3 is TGCAGCGGGGGAAGAGCGGGAGTAGGAGATGAGCAGTTCTTC. Amino acids: CSGGRAGVGDEQFF.

The V call is TRBV5-1, the J call TRBJ2-3, with TRBD2 identical over 11 bases. J gave up 3 bases and V 0 bases, and 3 bases lay outside the gene matches. From germline, CDR1 is SGHRS and CDR2 YFSETQ. The CDR3 length is 16 residues. CDR3 DNA: TGCGCCAGCAGCTTGGCCTGGACTAGCGGGACAGATACGCAGTATTTT. Protein product: CASSLAWTSGTDTQYF.

Only a few counts were recorded for this clonotype. CDR3 loop: CASSPLAGGEQFF. The CDR3 DNA is TGTGCCAGCAGCCCTCTAGCGGGGGGTGAGCAGTTCTTC. The genes are TRBV3-1 and TRBJ2-1; 11 bases line up with TRBD2. Per the germline V gene, CDR1 is LGHDT and CDR2 is YNNKEL (reference sequence). V was pared by 4 bases and J by 9 bases, with 2 bases of the junction left unmatched. CDR3 length: 13 amino acids.

This CDR3 reads CSARDLIRTAYSGANVLTF. DNA of the CDR3: TGCAGTGCTAGAGATCTCATAAGGACAGCCTACTCTGGGGCCAACGTCCTGACTTTC. This sequence joins TRBV20-1 and TRBJ2-6; D perhaps matches TRBD1 (6 bases). With 0 bases removed from V and 0 bases from J, the gap between germline ends came to 18 bases. This CDR3 spans 19 amino acids. The germline V gene encodes CDR1 DFQATT and CDR2 SNEGSKA (reference sequence).

The chain recombines TRBV3-1 with TRBJ2-3; D may be TRBD2 (6 bases). V was shortened by 4 bases and J by 4 bases, with 24 bases between the two germline ends. Looked up from germline, CDR1 is LGHDT and CDR2 is YNNKEL (reference sequence). There are 18 residues in the CDR3. The CDR3 sequence is CASSPFRGSYIGADTQYF. The CDR3, as DNA: TGTGCCAGCAGCCCCTTTCGGGGGAGTTACATCGGCGCAGATACGCAGTATTTT.

This clonotype has only one observation. This chain uses TRBV18 with TRBJ2-1, with D perhaps TRBD2 (5 bases). The V gene lost 6 bases and the J gene lost 3 bases, with 30 bases spanning the gap. The germline V gene encodes CDR1 KGHSH and CDR2 LQKENI. This CDR3 comprises 20 residues. CDR3 loop: CASSPTQQITTPGNYNEQFF. Written as DNA, the CDR3 is TGTGCCAGCTCTCCGACGCAACAAATTACCACCCCGGGAAACTACAATGAGCAGTTCTTC.

This clonotype was detected many times. This chain uses TRBV10-3 with TRBJ2-1; tentative D call: TRBD2 (5 bases). Germline CDR1 reads ENHRY; CDR2 reads SYGVKD. CDR3 size: 15 residues. The V end was cut by 6 bases, the J end by 2 bases, with 14 bases between. The CDR3 nucleotides read TGTGCCATCAGGGCTACAAGCGGCACCTACAATGAGCAGTTCTTC. Its protein is CAIRATSGTYNEQFF.

This clonotype was recorded a few times. V gene TRBV6-5 combines with J gene TRBJ1-1; D is uncertain. There are 15 residues in the CDR3. The germline V and J ends were trimmed by 2 bases and 3 bases, with 13 bases remaining between them. Germline CDR1 and CDR2: MNHEY and SVGAGI. This chain's CDR3 is CASSYDGRGYTEAFF. CDR3 sequence (DNA): TGTGCCAGCAGTTACGACGGCAGAGGTTACACTGAAGCTTTCTTT.

In this sample, this clonotype turned up a few times. This sequence joins TRBV6-1 and TRBJ2-1, with 7 bases fitting TRBD2. Germline V gene sequence: CDR1 MNHNS, CDR2 SASEGT. This CDR3 has 14 residues. CDR3: CAHGGRASYNEQFF. The DNA of the CDR3 is TGTGCTCATGGAGGGAGGGCCTCCTACAATGAGCAGTTCTTC.

The chain couples TRBV5-1 to TRBJ2-2; 7 bases line up with TRBD2. Germline CDR1 reads SGHRS; CDR2 reads YFSETQ. V gave up 2 bases and J gave up 5 bases; unmatched junction bases: 18. This CDR3 has 19 residues. As DNA, the CDR3 is TGCGCCAGCAGCTTTGGCGGGAGCGGTCAGCCCCTAGGGACCGGGGAGCTGTTTTTT. Translated: CASSFGGSGQPLGTGELFF.

V and J are TRBV12-3 or TRBV12-4 and TRBJ1-2; 7 positions match TRBD1. The J segment lost 7 bases and the V segment lost 3 bases, leaving 2 bases of the junction unmatched. The CDR3 sequence is 12 residues long. The CDR3 nucleotides are TGTGCCAGCAGTTTTCAGGGGGGTGGCTACACCTTC. It is translated as CASSFQGGGYTF.

This clonotype was recorded a few times. At one boundary the junction diverges from the germline segment, which might be a read error. The rearrangement joins TRBV6-1 to TRBJ2-7, with D unclear. Germline CDR1 is MNHNS and CDR2 is SASEGT. The CDR3 contains 12 residues. The CDR3 DNA follows: TGTGCCTGCAGCCACACCGCCTACGAGCAGTACTTC. Translation gives CACSHTAYEQYF.

This clonotype was counted many times. The chain links TRBV12-3 or TRBV12-4 to TRBJ2-1; TRBD1 matches 8 bases. With 7 bases clipped from V and 6 bases from J, the junction kept 5 bases outside the gene matches. This CDR3 region has 13 residues. In DNA, the CDR3 is TGTGCCAGCACCAACGACAGGGGCAATGAGCAGTTCTTC. It codes for CASTNDRGNEQFF.

The chain has TRBV7-6 and TRBJ2-4, with 11 bases matching TRBD1. V trimming: 0 bases; J trimming: 1 base; junction bases outside the gene matches: 5. This CDR3 contains 18 residues. CDR1 is SGHVS and CDR2 is FNYEAQ in the germline V gene. The CDR3 DNA reads TGTGCCAGCAGCTTAGCGTCGGGGGACAGGGGGGCCAAAAACATTCAGTACTTC. As protein: CASSLASGDRGAKNIQYF. The whole variable domain, filled in from reference TRBV7-6 and TRBJ2-4, reads GAGVSQSPRYKVTKRGQDVALRCDPISGHVSLYWYRQALGQGPEFLTYFNYEAQQDKSGLPNDRFSAERPEGSISTLTIQRTEQRDSAMYRCASSLASGDRGAKNIQYFGAGTRLSVL.

The rearrangement links TRBV3-1 to TRBJ2-1; 11 bases line up with TRBD2. The length of the CDR3 is 18 residues. The germline V gene encodes CDR1 LGHDT and CDR2 YNNKEL (reference sequence). The V and J ends lost 4 bases and 1 base, in that order; junction bases with no gene match: 9. The CDR3 DNA sequence: TGTGCCAGCAGCCCACTAGCGGGAGAGGCGGCATCCTACAATGAGCAGTTCTTC. This translates into CASSPLAGEAASYNEQFF.

J is TRBJ1-6 and V is TRBV3-1; no firm D call. The CDR3 consists of 13 residues. Germline V lookup: CDR1 LGHDT, CDR2 YNNKEL (reference sequence). Trimming removed 0 bases at V and 11 bases at J, with 8 bases between. This chain's CDR3 is CASSQDTRPPLHF. The CDR3 DNA reads as TGTGCCAGCAGCCAAGATACGCGGCCACCCCTCCACTTT.

This clonotype has only a few counts. The rearrangement uses TRBV29-1 and TRBJ1-2, with D perhaps matching TRBD1 (6 bases). V dropped 7 bases and J dropped 0 bases, with 15 bases sitting between them. Germline values: CDR1 SQVTM, CDR2 ANQGSEA. The CDR3 is 14 amino acids. The CDR3 bases are TGCAGCGCCCAAGGACAGACCTCTAACTATGGCTACACCTTC. It translates to CSAQGQTSNYGYTF.

The V and J genes are TRBV12-3 or TRBV12-4 and TRBJ2-7; 10 bases map to TRBD2. V lost 1 base, J lost 7 bases, and 4 bases stayed unmatched. The CDR3 contains 14 residues. The chain's CDR3 is CASSLGGLAREQYF. The CDR3 bases are TGTGCCAGCAGTTTAGGGGGACTAGCGCGAGAGCAGTACTTC.

The CDR3 DNA reads as TGTGCCAGCAGCCAAGACGGGACAGGGAAAGGGACCATGCAGTACTTC. Translation gives CASSQDGTGKGTMQYF. The chain combines TRBV3-1 with TRBJ2-7; TRBD1 aligns across 9 bases. CDR1 and CDR2 (germline): LGHDT, YNNKEL (reference sequence). Trimming cost V 0 bases and J 9 bases; bases outside gene matches: 12. CDR3 length equals 16 residues.

The CDR3 sequence is CSALGQGAIEQYF. The CDR3 bases are TGCAGCGCCTTAGGACAGGGGGCGATCGAGCAGTACTTC. The chain recombines TRBV29-1 with TRBJ2-7, with 11 bases that match TRBD1. The V gene end was trimmed by 7 bases and the J gene end by 6 bases; junction bases not matched to a gene: 8. Germline CDR1 is SQVTM and CDR2 is ANQGSEA. CDR3 length: 13 residues.

This clonotype has at least ten counts. V usage is TRBV6-5 and J usage is TRBJ2-1; 10 positions match TRBD2. The CDR3 spans 14 residues. J lost 7 bases, V lost 6 bases, and 6 bases had no gene match. Germline V gene lookup returns CDR1 MNHEY and CDR2 SVGAGI. CDR3: CASSLAGGVNEQFF. DNA of the CDR3: TGTGCCAGCAGCTTAGCGGGAGGTGTAAATGAGCAGTTCTTC.

V is TRBV6-5 and J is TRBJ2-7, with TRBD1 matching over 7 bases. V was clipped by 0 bases and J by 2 bases; unmatched bases: 4. Germline lookup yields CDR1 MNHEY and CDR2 SVGAGI. This CDR3 is built from 15 residues. In DNA, the CDR3 is TGTGCCAGCAGTTACTCGGGGACAGTTACCTACGAGCAGTACTTC. Its protein product is CASSYSGTVTYEQYF.

V gene TRBV6-4 combines with J gene TRBJ2-1; D remains unclear. The germline V gene encodes CDR1 MRHNA and CDR2 SNTAGT. The V end lost 4 bases, the J end lost 3 bases, and 10 bases lay between the germline ends. The CDR3 sequence is 14 residues long. The CDR3 DNA reads TGTGCCAGCAGTGCTTGGGGAAGCTACAATGAGCAGTTCTTC. This translates into CASSAWGSYNEQFF.